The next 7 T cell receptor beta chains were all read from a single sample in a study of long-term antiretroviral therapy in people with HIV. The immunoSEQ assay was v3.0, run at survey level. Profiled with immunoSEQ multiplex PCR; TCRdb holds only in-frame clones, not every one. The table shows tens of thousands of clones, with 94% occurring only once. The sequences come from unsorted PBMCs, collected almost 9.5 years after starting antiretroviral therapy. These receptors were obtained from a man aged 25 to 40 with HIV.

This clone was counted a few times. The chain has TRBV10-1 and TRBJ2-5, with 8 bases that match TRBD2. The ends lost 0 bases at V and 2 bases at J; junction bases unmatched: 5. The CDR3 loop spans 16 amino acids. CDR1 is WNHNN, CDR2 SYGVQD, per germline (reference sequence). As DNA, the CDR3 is TGCGCCAGCAGTGAGTCTAGGGTAGCGGGGCAAGAGACCCAGTACTTC. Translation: CASSESRVAGQETQYF.

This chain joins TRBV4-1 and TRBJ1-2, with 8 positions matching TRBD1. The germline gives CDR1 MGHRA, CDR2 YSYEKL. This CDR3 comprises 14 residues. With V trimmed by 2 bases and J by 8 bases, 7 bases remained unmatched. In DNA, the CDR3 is TGCGCCAGCAGCCAATACAGGGGGTCTTTCGGCTACACCTTC. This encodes CASSQYRGSFGYTF.

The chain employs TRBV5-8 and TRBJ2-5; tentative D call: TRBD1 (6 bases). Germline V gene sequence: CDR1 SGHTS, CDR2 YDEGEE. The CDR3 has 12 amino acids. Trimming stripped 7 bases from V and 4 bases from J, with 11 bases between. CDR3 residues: CASAWGLETQYF. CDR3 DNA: TGTGCCAGCGCCTGGGGGCTAGAGACCCAGTACTTC.

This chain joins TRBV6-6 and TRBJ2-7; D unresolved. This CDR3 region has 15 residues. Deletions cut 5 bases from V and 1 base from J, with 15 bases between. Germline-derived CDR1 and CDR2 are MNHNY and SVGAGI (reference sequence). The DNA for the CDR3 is TGTGCCAGCAGTCTTTTCCAAGTTGGGTCCTACGAGCAGTACTTC. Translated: CASSLFQVGSYEQYF.

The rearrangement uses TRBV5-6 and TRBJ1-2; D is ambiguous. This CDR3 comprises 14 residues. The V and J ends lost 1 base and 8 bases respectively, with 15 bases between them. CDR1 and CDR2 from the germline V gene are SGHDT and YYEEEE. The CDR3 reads CASSLLVGLVGYTF. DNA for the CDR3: TGTGCCAGCAGCTTGTTAGTGGGGTTGGTGGGCTACACCTTC. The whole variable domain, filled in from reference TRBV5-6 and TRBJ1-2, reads DAGVTQSPTHLIKTRGQQVTLRCSPKSGHDTVSWYQQALGQGPQFIFQYYEEEERQRGNFPDRFSGHQFPNYSSELNVNALLLGDSALYLCASSLLVGLVGYTFGSGTRLTVV.

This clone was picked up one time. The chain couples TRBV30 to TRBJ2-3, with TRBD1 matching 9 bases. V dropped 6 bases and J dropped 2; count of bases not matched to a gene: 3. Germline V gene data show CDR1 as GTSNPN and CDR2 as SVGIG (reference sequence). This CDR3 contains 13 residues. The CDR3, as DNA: TGTGCCTGCACAGGGGGCGCCACAGATACGCAGTATTTT. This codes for CACTGGATDTQYF.

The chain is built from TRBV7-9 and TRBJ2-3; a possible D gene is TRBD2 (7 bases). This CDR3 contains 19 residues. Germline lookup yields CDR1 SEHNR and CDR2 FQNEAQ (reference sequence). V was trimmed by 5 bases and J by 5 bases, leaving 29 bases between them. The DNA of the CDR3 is TGTGCCAGCAGCCCACGGCCTTGGTACGGGGGGCGTTATGAAGATACGCAGTATTTT. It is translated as CASSPRPWYGGRYEDTQYF.